This is a list of T cell receptor beta chains from one sample in a study of blood T cell repertoires in COVID-19. Clones were sequenced by immunoSEQ multiplex PCR, and TCRdb holds only the in-frame ones, with some missing. The table lists tens of thousands of clones, around 88% of them singletons. Sequencing was done on a sample of peripheral blood. All receptors derive from a human donor in a cohort sampled during active COVID-19. Both conserved end residues are part of each CDR3. The order of the fields is J gene, V gene, CDR3 protein.

TRBJ2-3 | TRBV30 | CAWSRLTSTDTQYF
TRBJ2-7 | TRBV5-5 | CASSSGGRNYEQYF
TRBJ2-1 | TRBV19 | CASNHGRGRAYEQFF
TRBJ2-1 | TRBV5-4 | CASSLAGNSYNEQFF
TRBJ1-6 | TRBV11-2 | CASRETGTSPLHF
TRBJ2-1 | TRBV28 | CASSLYGSIYNEQFF
TRBJ2-5 | TRBV6-2/TRBV6-3 | CASSYSKGLPQETQYF
TRBJ1-1 | TRBV28 | CASSPRQNLRDRGNTEAFF
TRBJ1-2 | TRBV19 | CASTSRLRGYTF
TRBJ1-2 | TRBV28 | CASSDQGAPRGYTF
TRBJ1-4 | TRBV27 | CASSSYPTGEKLFF
TRBJ2-1 | TRBV7-9 | CASSLPYNEQFF
TRBJ1-1 | TRBV2 | CASSEDRGGWNTEAFF
TRBJ2-7 | TRBV28 | CASSPGAGASSYEQYF
TRBJ2-7 | TRBV19 | CASSYRDSPYEQYF
TRBJ2-3 | TRBV10-3 | CAISTTGLGDTQYF
TRBJ1-5 | TRBV6-1 | CASSDRGNQPQHF
TRBJ2-3 | TRBV2 | CASRGTSADTQYF
TRBJ2-7 | TRBV2 | CASSQGLAGAPYEQYF
TRBJ1-4 | TRBV4-1 | CASSLPGQREKLFF
TRBJ2-2 | TRBV2 | CARGGQGKTGELFF
TRBJ2-7 | TRBV10-1 | CASPRVPYEQYF
TRBJ2-7 | TRBV5-1 | CASSLGTGEQYF
TRBJ1-2 | TRBV9 | CASSVTTDYGYTF
TRBJ1-2 | TRBV7-2 | CASSLERRRYGYTF
TRBJ1-2 | TRBV7-2 | CASSLGTAYGYTF
TRBJ2-7 | TRBV19 | CASSAKTVTEQYF
TRBJ2-3 | TRBV7-8 | CASSAPREDTQYF
TRBJ1-4 | TRBV27 | CASSFPGGEKLFF
TRBJ2-1 | TRBV29-1 | CSTSQGAIEQFF
TRBJ1-5 | TRBV4-2 | CASSQGLYRANQPQHF
TRBJ1-4 | TRBV29-1 | CSVGRGPNEKLFF
TRBJ1-6 | TRBV9 | CASSVYRENSPLHF
TRBJ2-7 | TRBV6-1 | CASSERDSYEQYF
TRBJ1-1 | TRBV11-2 | CASSLVVLRNTEAFF
TRBJ1-4 | TRBV5-3 | CARSFTGGTNEKLFF
TRBJ2-7 | TRBV15 | CATSRVGGGLSEQYF
TRBJ2-2 | TRBV27 | CASSLFGSVGELFF
TRBJ1-2 | TRBV5-1 | CASSLLADSDGYTF
TRBJ2-7 | TRBV28 | CASSRSGGPYEQYF
TRBJ1-2 | TRBV4-2 | CASSRDGTVNYGYTF
TRBJ2-3 | TRBV3-1/TRBV3-2 | CASSQDEGDRVDTDTQYF
TRBJ2-3 | TRBV18 | CASSALRGDTQYF